One sample yielded the 14 T cell receptor beta chains listed below, sequenced in a study of neurological immune-mediated disorders. MiXCR, applied by TCRdb to the 5' RACE reads, yields one record per CDR3 protein. The table shows about 66,000 distinct CDR3 sequences, with 4% to 6% occurring only once. The specimen sequenced was PBMCs. The source is a young woman with multiple sclerosis.

This clonotype was found many times. The J gene is TRBJ2-1, the V gene TRBV5-1; TRBD2 agrees at 8 bases. V dropped 0 bases and J dropped 6; count of bases not matched to a gene: 14. The CDR3 has 18 residues. Germline CDR1 and CDR2: SGHRS and YFSETQ. CDR3 residues: CASSLASRAGASGNEQFF. In DNA, the CDR3 is TGCGCCAGCAGCTTGGCCAGTAGAGCGGGGGCCTCGGGCAATGAGCAGTTCTTC.

The sample holds many counts of this clonotype. The CDR3 DNA is TGTGCCAGCAGCTTAGCAGGGATTAATGAAAAACTGTTTTTT. Translating gives CASSLAGINEKLFF. The genes are TRBV13 and TRBJ1-4, with a possible D match to TRBD1 (5 bases). CDR3 size: 14 residues. V dropped 1 base and J dropped 4 bases, with 7 bases sitting between them. Looked up from germline, CDR1 is PRHDT and CDR2 is FYEKMQ (reference sequence).

This clonotype was seen repeatedly, ten times or more. The gene calls are TRBV7-9 and TRBJ2-7, with D hard to call. Trimming stripped 4 bases from V and 4 bases from J, with 14 bases between. CDR3 length: 14 residues. Germline loops: CDR1 SEHNR, CDR2 FQNEAQ (reference sequence). The CDR3 protein is CASSSSGMGYEQYF. DNA of the CDR3: TGTGCCAGCAGCTCAAGTGGTATGGGGTACGAGCAGTACTTC. The variable domain in full, completed from reference TRBV7-9 and TRBJ2-7, reads DTGVSQNPRHKITKRGQNVTFRCDPISEHNRLYWYRQTLGQGPEFLTYFQNEAQLEKSRLLSDRFSAERPKGSFSTLEIQRTEQGDSAMYLCASSSSGMGYEQYFGPGTRLTVT.

This clonotype occurred a few times. This chain connects TRBV5-1 to TRBJ2-4; D gene uncertain. The germline V gene encodes CDR1 SGHRS and CDR2 YFSETQ. The CDR3 is made up of 16 amino acids. V dropped 0 bases and J dropped 0 bases, with 10 bases sitting between them. Written as DNA, the CDR3 is TGCGCCAGCAGCTTGGAGGCAGGATTAGCCAAAAACATTCAGTACTTC. Amino acid sequence: CASSLEAGLAKNIQYF.

This clonotype has at least ten counts. The chain carries TRBV12-3 or TRBV12-4 and TRBJ2-3; TRBD2 agrees at 9 bases. Trimming cost V 2 bases and J 4 bases; bases outside gene matches: 4. The CDR3 extends over 15 amino acids. The CDR3 spells CASSLSVAGADTQYF. The CDR3 nucleotides read TGTGCCAGCAGTTTATCGGTAGCGGGGGCAGATACGCAGTATTTT.

This clonotype turned up a few times. The rearrangement joins TRBV12-3 or TRBV12-4 to TRBJ2-7; no clear D. The CDR3 runs to 15 residues. Trimming stripped 1 base from V and 1 base from J, with 11 bases between. In DNA, the CDR3 is TGTGCCAGCAGTTTAGGATATGGTCAGTCCTACGAGCAGTACTTC. Protein sequence: CASSLGYGQSYEQYF.

This clonotype came up many times. The chain is built from TRBV29-1 and TRBJ1-5; 10 bases align to TRBD1. Trimming removed 6 bases from V and 5 bases from J; junction bases left unmatched: 7. Germline V CDR1 and CDR2: SQVTM, ANQGSEA. The CDR3 is 14 residues long. CDR3 in amino acids: CSVTGTGVDQPQHF. CDR3 in DNA: TGCAGCGTCACCGGGACAGGGGTCGATCAGCCCCAGCATTTT.

This clonotype occurred a few times. This rearrangement joins TRBV25-1 to TRBJ2-7, with a tentative D call TRBD1 (6 bases). Between the trimmed V and J ends, which lost 3 bases and 1 base, there was a span of 10 bases. Per the germline V gene, CDR1 is MGHDK and CDR2 is SYGVNS. The CDR3 is 14 residues long. The CDR3 loop reads CASSEWTDSYEQYF. The CDR3 DNA reads TGTGCCAGCAGTGAGTGGACAGATTCCTACGAGCAGTACTTC.

This clonotype was seen at least ten times. The chain is built from TRBV15 and TRBJ2-3; weak D call: TRBD2 (5 bases). V was pared by 0 bases and J by 8 bases, with 24 bases between. CDR1 LNHNV and CDR2 YYDKDF come from the germline V gene (reference sequence). There are 18 residues in the CDR3. The CDR3 loop is CATSRDRWSGAFGITQYF. CDR3 nucleotides: TGTGCCACCAGCAGAGATCGTTGGAGCGGAGCCTTCGGTATTACGCAGTATTTT.

This clonotype was seen ten or more times. The chain joins TRBV12-3 or TRBV12-4 to TRBJ1-1; TRBD1 is a possible D gene (6 bases). V was shortened by 8 bases and J by 0 bases, with 22 bases between the two germline ends. The CDR3 consists of 17 residues. Here the CDR3 DNA reads TGTGCCAGCTCTCCCAGAGCCATGGGGGCCCTGAACACTGAAGCTTTCTTT. Residues: CASSPRAMGALNTEAFF.

This clonotype appeared many times. This chain connects TRBV5-1 to TRBJ2-2, with 9 bases aligning to TRBD1. After removal of 3 bases from V and 6 bases from J, the junction contained 9 bases not matched to a gene. There are 16 residues in the CDR3. The germline gives CDR1 SGHRS, CDR2 YFSETQ. CDR3 DNA sequence: TGCGCCAGCAGCTCGGGGGACAGGGATTCGCCCGGGGAGCTGTTTTTT. The encoded protein is CASSSGDRDSPGELFF.

Notes on this clonotype: Possible read error: a much larger clone is one base away. The chain employs TRBV28 and TRBJ2-3; D not resolved. V lost 7 bases and J 0 bases, leaving 11 bases between the germline ends. CDR1 MDHEN and CDR2 SYDVKM come from the germline V gene. This CDR3 has 14 amino acids. This CDR3 reads CASMAHGSTDTQYF. The DNA for the CDR3 is TGTGCCAGCATGGCCCACGGGAGCACAGATACGCAGTATTTT.

This clonotype appeared many times. The chain joins TRBV5-1 to TRBJ2-5, with unresolved D. Germline loops: CDR1 SGHRS, CDR2 YFSETQ. The CDR3 is made up of 14 amino acids. V was trimmed by 0 bases and J by 3 bases, leaving 9 bases between them. DNA of the CDR3: TGCGCCAGCAGCTTGGAGCGTCAGGAAGAGACCCAGTACTTC. Its translation is CASSLERQEETQYF.

This clonotype was counted at least ten times. The chain recombines TRBV4-2 with TRBJ1-6; D gene uncertain. The germline V gene has CDR1 LGHNA and CDR2 YNFKEQ. V was shortened by 1 base and J by 8 bases, with 9 bases between the two germline ends. The CDR3 sequence is 14 residues long. CDR3 in DNA: TGTGCCAGCAGCCAAGGGTTGGGAGATTCACCCCTCCACTTT. Translation: CASSQGLGDSPLHF.